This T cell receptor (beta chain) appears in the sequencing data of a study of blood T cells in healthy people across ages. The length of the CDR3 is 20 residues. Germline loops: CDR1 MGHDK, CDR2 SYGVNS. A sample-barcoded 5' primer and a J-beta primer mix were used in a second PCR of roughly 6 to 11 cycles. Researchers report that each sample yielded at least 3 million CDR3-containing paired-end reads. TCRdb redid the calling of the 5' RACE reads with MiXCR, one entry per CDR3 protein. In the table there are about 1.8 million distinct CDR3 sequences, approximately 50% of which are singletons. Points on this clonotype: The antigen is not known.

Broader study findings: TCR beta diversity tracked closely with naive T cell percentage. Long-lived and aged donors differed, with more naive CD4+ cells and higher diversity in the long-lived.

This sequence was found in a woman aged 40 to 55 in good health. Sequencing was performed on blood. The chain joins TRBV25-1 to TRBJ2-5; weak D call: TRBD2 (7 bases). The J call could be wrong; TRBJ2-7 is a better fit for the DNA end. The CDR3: CASSDTPKGDLRGGGYEQYF. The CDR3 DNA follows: TGTGCCAGCAGCGATACTCCAAAGGGGGATTTGAGGGGGGGCGGTTACGAGCAGTACTTC.